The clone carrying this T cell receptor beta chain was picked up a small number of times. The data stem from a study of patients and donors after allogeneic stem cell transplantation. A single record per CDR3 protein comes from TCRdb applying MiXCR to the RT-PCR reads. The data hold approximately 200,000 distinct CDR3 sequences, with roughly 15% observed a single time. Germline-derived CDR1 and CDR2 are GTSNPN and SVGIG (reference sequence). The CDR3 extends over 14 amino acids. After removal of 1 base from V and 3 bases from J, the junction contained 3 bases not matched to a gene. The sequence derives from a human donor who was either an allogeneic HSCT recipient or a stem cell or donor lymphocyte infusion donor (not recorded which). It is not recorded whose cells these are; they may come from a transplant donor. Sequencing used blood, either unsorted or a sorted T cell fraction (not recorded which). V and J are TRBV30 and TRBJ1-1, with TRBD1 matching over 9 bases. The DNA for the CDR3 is TGTGCCTGGAGTGGGACAGGGGAGCACACTGAAGCTTTCTTT. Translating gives CAWSGTGEHTEAFF.